Following are 27 T cell receptor beta chains from one sample sequenced in a study of cytomegalovirus exposure and HLA in healthy donors. PCR used 60 Vbeta primers and 13 Jbeta primers. The repertoire was sequenced with immunoSEQ multiplex PCR; TCRdb's copy has only in-frame clones and lacks some. The sample yields some 100,000 clones, roughly 77% seen once. The specimen sequenced was PBMCs. The receptors were gathered from a woman aged 45-60 years in good health and CMV-seropositive.

The genes are TRBV27 and TRBJ2-7, with 13 nucleotides matching TRBD2. Germline V lookup: CDR1 MNHEY, CDR2 SMNVEV (reference sequence). This CDR3 is 16 amino acids long. The trim removed 9 bases at V and 5 bases at J, leaving 13 bases unmatched. CDR3 amino acids: CASANLGLAGVNEQYF. The CDR3 nucleotides are TGTGCCAGTGCCAACCTCGGACTAGCGGGAGTTAACGAGCAGTACTTC.

This clone was detected a few times. The chain joins TRBV6-1 to TRBJ2-2; D gene unclear. The CDR3 covers 12 residues. Trimming pared 7 bases from V and 4 bases from J, leaving 7 bases between. Germline loops: CDR1 MNHNS, CDR2 SASEGT. The CDR3 nucleotides are TGTGCCAGCACGAGAGCCACCGGGGAGCTGTTTTTT. It specifies CASTRATGELFF.

The chain joins TRBV2 to TRBJ2-1; 13 bases are a match to TRBD2. The CDR3 covers 14 residues. With V trimmed by 11 bases and J by 14 bases, 15 bases remained unmatched. Per germline, CDR1 SNHLY and CDR2 FYNNEI. The CDR3: CASHGLAGDGREFF. CDR3 bases: TGTGCCTCCCATGGACTAGCGGGAGACGGTCGAGAGTTCTTC. The full variable domain, with the rest looked up from reference TRBV2 and TRBJ2-1, is EPEVTQTPSHQVTQMGQEVILRCVPISNHLYFYWYRQILGQKVEFLVSFYNNEISEKSEIFDDQFSVERPDGSNFTLKIRSTKLEDSAMYFCASHGLAGDGREFFGPGTRLTVL.

The chain uses TRBV9 and TRBJ1-2; D not certain. Germline assignment: CDR1 SGDLS and CDR2 YYNGEE. This CDR3 is built from 11 residues. V lost 3 bases to trimming and J lost 8 bases, with 8 bases between them. The CDR3 DNA follows: TGTGCCAGCAGCGCCGGGGAAGGCTACACCTTC. Translated, it gives CASSAGEGYTF.

This sequence joins TRBV19 and TRBJ2-1, with 10 bases matching TRBD2. CDR1 and CDR2 from the germline V gene are LNHDA and SQIVND (reference sequence). The CDR3 totals 14 residues. V trimming: 8 bases; J trimming: 11 bases; junction bases outside the gene matches: 12. CDR3 sequence (DNA): TGTGCCAGTCGAGAGCGGGAGGGCCCCCCAAAGCAGTTCTTC. It is translated as CASREREGPPKQFF. Using reference TRBV19 and TRBJ2-1 for the parts outside the CDR3, the full variable domain is DGGITQSPKYLFRKEGQNVTLSCEQNLNHDAMYWYRQDPGQGLRLIYYSQIVNDFQKGDIAEGYSVSREKKESFPLTVTSAQKNPTAFYLCASREREGPPKQFFGPGTRLTVL.

The chain joins TRBV11-1 to TRBJ1-1, with a tentative D call TRBD1 (5 bases). Per germline, CDR1 SGHAT and CDR2 FQDESV (reference sequence). V lost 4 bases and J lost 6, with 15 bases in between. This CDR3 region has 14 residues. CDR3 sequence reads: CASSSTTWGAEAFF. The CDR3 DNA reads as TGTGCCAGCAGCTCCACCACGTGGGGGGCTGAAGCTTTCTTT.

The J gene is TRBJ1-5, the V gene TRBV5-1; 10 bases match TRBD1. V lost 4 bases to trimming and J lost 4 bases; unmatched junction nucleotides: 5. The CDR3 is 15 amino acids. Per germline, CDR1 SGHRS and CDR2 YFSETQ. DNA for the CDR3: TGCGCCAGCAGCCTTGACAGGGGGCCAAATCAGCCCCAGCATTTT. Translated: CASSLDRGPNQPQHF. Variable domain in full (rest from reference TRBV5-1 and TRBJ1-5): KAGVTQTPRYLIKTRGQQVTLSCSPISGHRSVSWYQQTPGQGLQFLFEYFSETQRNKGNFPGRFSGRQFSNSRSEMNVSTLELGDSALYLCASSLDRGPNQPQHFGDGTRLSIL.

The V gene is TRBV5-6, the J gene TRBJ2-3, with 8 bases identical to TRBD1. The ends lost 0 bases at V and 7 bases at J; junction bases unmatched: 7. Germline V gene data show CDR1 as SGHDT and CDR2 as YYEEEE. The CDR3 runs 15 residues. For the CDR3, the DNA is TGTGCCAGCAGCTTGGACAGGGGGGTAGTAAATACGCAGTATTTT. This gives the protein CASSLDRGVVNTQYF.

The chain uses TRBV4-1 and TRBJ2-7; a possible D gene is TRBD2 (5 bases). The length of the CDR3 is 15 residues. Germline CDR1 is MGHRA and CDR2 is YSYEKL. Trimming shortened V by 4 bases and J by 2 bases, and 15 bases separated the two germline ends. DNA of the CDR3: TGCGCCAGCAGCCCGGTGGGCGGGCATGCCTACGAGCAGTACTTC. Translating it yields CASSPVGGHAYEQYF.

This sequence joins TRBV10-3 and TRBJ1-3; unclear D gene. Germline assignment: CDR1 ENHRY and CDR2 SYGVKD. V dropped 2 bases and J dropped 11 bases, with 16 bases sitting between them. CDR3 length equals 14 residues. The CDR3 DNA is TGTGCCATCAGTGAGAAACCGGGAGCCCGGGCCATATATTTT. Its protein product is CAISEKPGARAIYF.

As for this clone: Other DNA sequences in the same sample also yield this CDR3. V gene TRBV27 combines with J gene TRBJ1-3; D might be TRBD1 (5 bases). The CDR3 contains 14 residues. Germline V gene lookup returns CDR1 MNHEY and CDR2 SMNVEV (reference sequence). Trimming removed 6 bases from V and 1 base from J, with 10 bases in between. DNA for the CDR3: TGTGCCAGCAGGCGTTCAGGGTCTGGAAACACCATATATTTT. Translating gives CASRRSGSGNTIYF.

The V and J genes are TRBV5-1 and TRBJ1-2, with TRBD1 matching 8 bases. The CDR3 runs 15 residues. V gave up 4 bases and J gave up 0 bases; unmatched junction bases: 5. Per germline, CDR1 SGHRS and CDR2 YFSETQ. CDR3 sequence: CASSTRQGTNYGYTF. Here the CDR3 DNA reads TGCGCCAGCAGCACTCGACAGGGGACTAACTATGGCTACACCTTC.

J is TRBJ1-2 and V is TRBV2, with TRBD1 identical over 8 bases. CDR1 and CDR2 (germline): SNHLY, FYNNEI. V trimming: 3 bases; J trimming: 4 bases; junction bases outside the gene matches: 1. The CDR3 consists of 13 residues. The CDR3 here is CASSEDRVYGYTF. For the CDR3, the DNA is TGTGCCAGCAGTGAGGACAGGGTCTATGGCTACACCTTC.

CDR3 region: CASSPLGGGTQYF. CDR3 DNA: TGTGCCAGCAGCCCATTGGGAGGAGGGACCCAGTACTTC. This chain uses TRBV11-2 with TRBJ2-5, with a tentative D call TRBD2 (6 bases). Germline V gives CDR1 SGHAT, CDR2 FQNNGV. V lost 5 bases to trimming and J lost 7 bases, with 14 bases between them. The CDR3 is 13 residues long.

J is TRBJ2-1 and V is TRBV14; TRBD2 matches 7 bases. Germline CDR1 reads SGHDN; CDR2 reads FVKESK. The junction had 11 bases not matched to a gene; V was cut back by 1 base and J by 8 bases. There are 16 residues in the CDR3. The CDR3 protein is CASSQGGGRAGDEQFF. Written as DNA, the CDR3 is TGTGCCAGCAGCCAAGGGGGAGGGAGGGCCGGGGATGAGCAGTTCTTC.

The chain joins TRBV6-5 to TRBJ2-1; D is perhaps TRBD2 (6 bases). This CDR3 spans 13 amino acids. Deletions cut 4 bases from V and 4 bases from J, with 8 bases between. In germline, CDR1 is MNHEY, CDR2 SVGAGI. The DNA of the CDR3 is TGTGCCAGCAGTTGGGGGGTATACAATGAGCAGTTCTTC. It translates to CASSWGVYNEQFF.

This chain uses TRBV15 with TRBJ2-1, with 10 positions matching TRBD2. Germline-derived CDR1 and CDR2 are LNHNV and YYDKDF (reference sequence). CDR3 length equals 15 residues. J lost 5 bases, V lost 5 bases, and 6 bases had no gene match. CDR3 nucleotides: TGTGCCACCAGCTCCGTAGCGGGGGGACACAATGAGCAGTTCTTC. Amino acid sequence: CATSSVAGGHNEQFF.

This chain joins TRBV27 and TRBJ2-7, with D possibly TRBD1 on 6 matching bases. This CDR3 region has 13 residues. V was clipped by 7 bases and J by 3 bases, with 13 bases between them. The germline V gene has CDR1 MNHEY and CDR2 SMNVEV (reference sequence). CDR3 sequence (DNA): TGTGCCAGCAAGAGGGACACCCACTACGAGCAGTACTTC. It is translated as CASKRDTHYEQYF.

The V and J genes are TRBV9 and TRBJ2-2; D gene unclear. Germline loops: CDR1 SGDLS, CDR2 YYNGEE. The CDR3 extends over 14 amino acids. Trimming shortened V by 4 bases and J by 4 bases, and 11 bases separated the two germline ends. CDR3 amino acids: CASSPPISTGELFF. CDR3 nucleotides: TGTGCCAGCAGCCCCCCCATTAGCACCGGGGAGCTGTTTTTT.

The CDR3 reads CASSPGTSGGGDEQFF. CDR3 DNA sequence: TGTGCCAGCAGCCCCGGGACTAGCGGGGGGGGCGATGAGCAGTTCTTC. V usage is TRBV7-6 and J usage is TRBJ2-1, with 16 nucleotides matching TRBD2. Looked up from germline, CDR1 is SGHVS and CDR2 is FNYEAQ. V lost 5 bases, J lost 8 bases, and 6 bases stayed unmatched. This CDR3 has 16 amino acids.

The chain has TRBV25-1 and TRBJ1-5; 7 bases are a match to TRBD1. Germline assignment: CDR1 MGHDK and CDR2 SYGVNS. The V gene end was trimmed by 1 base and the J gene end by 6 bases; junction bases not matched to a gene: 9. This CDR3 comprises 16 residues. The CDR3: CASSESTTGLGQPQHF. The CDR3 nucleotides read TGTGCCAGCAGTGAATCCACGACAGGGCTAGGTCAGCCCCAGCATTTT.

The chain links TRBV11-2 to TRBJ2-5; D may be TRBD2 (6 bases). Trimming took off 8 bases at V and 4 bases at J, with 11 bases between the two ends. Looked up from germline, CDR1 is SGHAT and CDR2 is FQNNGV. The CDR3 is 12 amino acids. The CDR3 nucleotides are TGTGCCAGCTCTAGCGTTCGAGAGACCCAGTACTTC. It is translated as CASSSVRETQYF.

The chain links TRBV5-1 to TRBJ2-3; 10 nucleotides match TRBD2. CDR3 length: 16 residues. Germline-derived CDR1 and CDR2 are SGHRS and YFSETQ. J lost 0 bases, V lost 3 bases, and 4 bases had no gene match. CDR3 residues: CASSSLLAGSTDTQYF. In nucleotides, the CDR3 is TGCGCCAGCAGCTCCTTACTAGCGGGGAGCACAGATACGCAGTATTTT.

The chain joins TRBV23-1 to TRBJ1-2; 8 nucleotides align to TRBD1. TRBV23-1 is recorded as an ORF, its role being uncertain. The CDR3 has 16 residues. V lost 4 bases and J lost 7; bases outside the gene matches: 14. DNA of the CDR3: TGCGCCAGCAGTCCACGCTCGGGACAGGCCGCGATTGGCTACACCTTC. The encoded protein is CASSPRSGQAAIGYTF.

V usage is TRBV6-1 and J usage is TRBJ1-2; D ambiguous. This CDR3 region has 13 residues. The V end lost 1 base, the J end lost 1 base, and 4 bases lay between the germline ends. Germline assignment: CDR1 MNHNS and CDR2 SASEGT. CDR3 DNA: TGTGCCAGCAGTGAAGGTAATAACTATGGCTACACCTTC. Translation: CASSEGNNYGYTF.

V is TRBV7-8 and J is TRBJ2-1; 11 bases agree with TRBD2. This CDR3 region has 17 residues. Unmatched junction bases numbered 9, after V lost 5 bases and J lost 3 bases. The germline CDR1 and CDR2 sequences are SGHVS and FQNEAQ. The chain's CDR3 is CASSPGRGLAVYNEQFF. CDR3 bases: TGTGCCAGCAGCCCGGGGAGGGGACTAGCGGTCTACAATGAGCAGTTCTTC.

This chain joins TRBV29-1 and TRBJ2-1; tentative D call: TRBD2 (6 bases). V lost 6 bases to trimming and J lost 4 bases, with 16 bases between them. This CDR3 has 14 residues. The germline CDR1 and CDR2 sequences are SQVTM and ANQGSEA. This chain's CDR3 is CSVLPGSTYNEQFF. CDR3 DNA sequence: TGCAGCGTACTGCCCGGGAGCACATACAATGAGCAGTTCTTC.